This TCR beta chain was obtained from a study of immune evolution from preneoplasia to lung adenocarcinoma. Assay used: immunoSEQ multiplex PCR; TCRdb lists only in-frame clones, some missing. This table holds approximately 5,100 clones, around 76% found once. CDR3 length: 14 residues. Trimming took 5 bases from V and 9 from J; bases not matched to a gene: 7. Germline V lookup: CDR1 SEHNR, CDR2 FQNEAQ (reference sequence). V and J are TRBV7-9 and TRBJ2-1; the match to TRBD1 covers 10 bases. The clonotype was recovered from a person aged 55-80 years with lung adenocarcinoma. Sequencing used FFPE adjacent normal lung tissue. CDR3 sequence reads: CASSRGQGGGEQFF. CDR3 DNA: TGTGCCAGCAGCCGCGGACAGGGGGGGGGTGAGCAGTTCTTC.